The rows below give T cell receptor beta chains drawn from one sample of a study of shared clonotypes between healthy human individuals. Profiling relied on immunoSEQ multiplex PCR, and the TCRdb table lists in-frame clones only, not all of them. The data show more than 550,000 clones, with 90% seen just once and approximately 35% held by the top ten. The material sequenced was memory CD8+ T cells from PBMCs. The receptors were sampled from a man aged 18 to 30 in good health. Some clones in this sample may be carry-over from other donors' samples. Each CDR3 is given with its conserved first and last residue. A D gene is named only where the DNA matches it firmly. Size is omitted from some rows. Given values are once, few, many or a class for expanded clones.

j_call d_call clone_size v_call cdr3_length cdr3_nt cdr3_aa
TRBJ2-7 . . TRBV5-5 12 TGTGCCAGCAGCGCTAGGACGGACGAGCAGTACTTC CASSARTDEQYF
TRBJ1-1 . . TRBV19 13 TGTGCCAGTTCCCGTACTCGGGTGGCTGAAGCTTTCTTT CASSRTRVAEAFF
TRBJ2-7 . . TRBV5-4 14 TGTGCCAGCAGCTTAATCGGGGGCTCCTACGAGCAGTACTTC CASSLIGGSYEQYF
TRBJ2-3 TRBD2 many TRBV7-9 19 TGTGCCAGCAGCTCGAGGTCGGAATTTCAGCGGGAGCCAGCAGATACGCAGTATTTT CASSSRSEFQREPADTQYF
TRBJ2-7 . . TRBV28 15 TGTGCCAGCAGTCTGTTGATCCTGAGCGGGCACGAGCAGTACTTC CASSLLILSGHEQYF
TRBJ2-5 TRBD2 . TRBV27 16 TGTGCCAGCAGTTCACGACTAGCGGGAGGCCCGGAGACCCAGTACTTC CASSSRLAGGPETQYF
TRBJ2-7 TRBD1 . TRBV18 14 TGTGCCAGCTCACCCGGGACAGATACCTACGAGCAGTACTTC CASSPGTDTYEQYF
TRBJ2-7 . . TRBV27 13 TGTGCCAGCAGTTTATCGCGGGACTACGAGCAGTACTTC CASSLSRDYEQYF
TRBJ2-5 TRBD2 . TRBV5-1 14 TGCGCCAGCAGCCAGACAGCGGGAGGGCTCAGTCAGTACTTC CASSQTAGGLSQYF
TRBJ2-7 . once TRBV27 17 TGTGCCAGCAGTGCCCTTCCATTCAGGGACCGACCCTACGAGCAGTACTTC CASSALPFRDRPYEQYF
TRBJ2-1 TRBD2 . TRBV4-1 20 TGCGCCAGCAGCCAAGCCACCCCGCTCTCTAGCGGGAGGCCCAACAATGAGCAGTTCTTC CASSQATPLSSGRPNNEQFF
TRBJ2-4 TRBD1 . TRBV5-6 13 TGTGCCAGCAGCTGGGGACAGGCGAACATTCAGTACTTC CASSWGQANIQYF
TRBJ1-4 TRBD1 . TRBV5-4 18 TGTGCCAGCAGCATTCACCGGGACAGGGGGACGATTAATGAAAAACTGTTTTTT CASSIHRDRGTINEKLFF
TRBJ2-7 . . TRBV10-3 15 TGTGCCATCAGTGAGAGAGGGACGGGCTCCTACGAGCAGTACTTC CAISERGTGSYEQYF
TRBJ2-1 TRBD1 . TRBV9 16 TGTGCCAGCAGCGTAGACCTAACGACAGGGGTCAATGAGCAGTTCTTC CASSVDLTTGVNEQFF
TRBJ2-2 TRBD1 . TRBV7-9 14 TGTGCCAGCAGCCGACAGGGGGAGGCCGGGGAGCTGTTTTTT CASSRQGEAGELFF
TRBJ2-1 . . TRBV7-9 16 TGTGCCAGCAGCCCGGCAGGGGGGGGTTGGGACAATGAGCAGTTCTTC CASSPAGGGWDNEQFF
TRBJ2-1 . . TRBV4-3 15 TGCGCCAGCAGCCAAGACTCTAGCTCCTACAATGAGCAGTTCTTC CASSQDSSSYNEQFF
TRBJ2-7 . once TRBV7-9 16 TGTGCCAGCAGCCTTAGTAGGGACATATTCTCCTACGAGCAGTACTTC CASSLSRDIFSYEQYF
TRBJ2-7 TRBD2 . TRBV9 16 TGTGCCAGCAGCGTGGAAGGGACTAGCGGGAGGTTAGGGCAGTACTTC CASSVEGTSGRLGQYF
TRBJ2-7 . few TRBV27 10 TGTGCCAGCAGTTTCCCCGAGCAGTACTTC CASSFPEQYF
TRBJ2-3 . . TRBV7-3 16 TGTGCCAGCAGCTTCTTCCCCGGAGGGATTACAGATACGCAGTATTTT CASSFFPGGITDTQYF